Detailed here is one T cell receptor beta chain. This CDR3 is built from 14 residues. Germline values: CDR1 SGDLS, CDR2 YYNGEE. The junction had 3 bases not matched to a gene; V was cut back by 0 bases and J by 5 bases. This entry belongs to a study of CD8 T cells in Susac syndrome. The authors reverse transcribed about 0.5 to 1 ug RNA with random hexamers. Each CDR3 protein gets one entry after TCRdb re-called the immunoSEQ multiplex PCR reads with MiXCR. In the table there are about 120,000 distinct CDR3 sequences, 90% to 95% of which are singletons. This chain uses TRBV9 with TRBJ2-7; TRBD1 aligns across 9 bases. This TCR was sampled from a human donor with Susac syndrome. The specimen was CD8+ T cells from PBMCs. The CDR3 loop reads CASSVGDRENEQYF. Written as DNA, the CDR3 is TGTGCCAGCAGCGTAGGGGACAGGGAAAACGAGCAGTACTTC. Supplemented by reference TRBV9 and TRBJ2-7, the full variable domain reads DSGVTQTPKHLITATGQRVTLRCSPRSGDLSVYWYQQSLDQGLQFLIQYYNGEERAKGNILERFSAQQFPDLHSELNLSSLELGDSALYFCASSVGDRENEQYFGPGTRLTVT.